This T cell receptor (beta chain) was documented in a study of T cell repertoires in cytomegalovirus infection. Study in general: Public TCR beta signatures provided an indication of both CMV infection and a matching HLA type. Broader study findings: CMV-specific TCR beta clonotypes restricted by HLA-C dominated the ex vivo response. Cumulative public TCR beta family frequency identified CMV carriers with the relevant HLA.

TCRdb called the reads again in MiXCR, with one record for every CDR3 protein. The table shows about 260,000 distinct CDR3 sequences, with roughly 13% occurring only once. V lost 3 bases, J lost 7 bases, and 6 bases stayed unmatched. This CDR3 contains 14 residues. Germline CDR1 LGHNA, CDR2 YSLEER. Regarding this clonotype: The target antigen is unknown.

This clonotype was obtained from a human donor in good health (CMV status not recorded). Some clones in this sample may be carry-over from other donors' samples. The V call is TRBV4-3, the J call TRBJ2-7, with TRBD2 matching over 10 bases. Sequenced input: PBMCs. As DNA, the CDR3 is TGCGCCAGCAGCCAGCTAGCGGGAGCAGGGGAGCAGTACTTC. It specifies CASSQLAGAGEQYF.